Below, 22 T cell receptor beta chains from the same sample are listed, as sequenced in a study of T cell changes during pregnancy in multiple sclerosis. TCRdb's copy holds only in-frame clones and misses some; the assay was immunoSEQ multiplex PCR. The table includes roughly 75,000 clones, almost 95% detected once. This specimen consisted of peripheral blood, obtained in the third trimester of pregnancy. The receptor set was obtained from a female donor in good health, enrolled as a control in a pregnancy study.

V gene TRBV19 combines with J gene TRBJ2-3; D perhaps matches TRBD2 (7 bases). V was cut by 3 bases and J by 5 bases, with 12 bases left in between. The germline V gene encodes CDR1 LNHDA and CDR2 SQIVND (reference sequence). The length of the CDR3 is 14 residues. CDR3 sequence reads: CASSITGGGDTQYF. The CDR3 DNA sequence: TGTGCCAGTAGTATTACGGGGGGCGGAGATACGCAGTATTTT.

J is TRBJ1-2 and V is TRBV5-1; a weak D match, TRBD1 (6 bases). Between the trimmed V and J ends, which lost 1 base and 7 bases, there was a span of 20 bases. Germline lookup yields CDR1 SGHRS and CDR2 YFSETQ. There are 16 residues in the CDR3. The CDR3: CASSLSLSGTRGGYTF. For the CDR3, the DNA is TGCGCCAGCAGCTTGAGTCTGTCAGGGACCAGGGGTGGCTACACCTTC.

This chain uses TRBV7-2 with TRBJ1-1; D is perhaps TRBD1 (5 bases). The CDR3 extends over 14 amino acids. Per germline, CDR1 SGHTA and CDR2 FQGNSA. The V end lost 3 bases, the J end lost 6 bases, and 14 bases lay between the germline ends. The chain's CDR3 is CASSFGWRGAEAFF. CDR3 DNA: TGTGCCAGCAGCTTCGGGTGGCGGGGGGCTGAAGCTTTCTTT.

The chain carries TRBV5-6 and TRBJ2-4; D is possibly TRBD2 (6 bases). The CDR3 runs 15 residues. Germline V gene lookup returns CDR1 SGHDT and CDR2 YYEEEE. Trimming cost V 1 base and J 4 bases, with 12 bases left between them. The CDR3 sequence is CASSLSGLLKNIQYF. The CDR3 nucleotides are TGTGCCAGCAGCTTGTCAGGACTATTAAAAAACATTCAGTACTTC.

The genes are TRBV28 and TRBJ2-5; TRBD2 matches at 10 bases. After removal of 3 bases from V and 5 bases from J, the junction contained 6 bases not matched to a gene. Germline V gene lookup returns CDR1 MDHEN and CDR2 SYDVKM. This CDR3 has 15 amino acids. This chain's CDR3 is CASSLTSGHGETQYF. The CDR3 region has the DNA TGTGCCAGCAGTTTGACTAGCGGGCATGGGGAGACCCAGTACTTC.

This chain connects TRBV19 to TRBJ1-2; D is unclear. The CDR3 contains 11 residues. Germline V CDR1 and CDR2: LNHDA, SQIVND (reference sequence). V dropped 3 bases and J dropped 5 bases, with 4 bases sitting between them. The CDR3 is CASSIRYGYTF. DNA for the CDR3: TGTGCCAGTAGTATCCGGTATGGCTACACCTTC.

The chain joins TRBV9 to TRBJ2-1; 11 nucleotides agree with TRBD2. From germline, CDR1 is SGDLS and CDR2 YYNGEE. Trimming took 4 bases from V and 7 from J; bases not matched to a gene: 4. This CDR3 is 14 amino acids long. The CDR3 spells CASSIAGGRNEQFF. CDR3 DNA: TGTGCCAGCAGCATAGCGGGGGGGCGTAATGAGCAGTTCTTC.

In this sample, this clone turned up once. This chain's CDR3 is CASSLVGGPSEQYF. The DNA for the CDR3 is TGTGCCAGCAGCTTGGTGGGAGGGCCATCCGAGCAGTACTTC. V usage is TRBV7-2 and J usage is TRBJ2-7; 7 bases line up with TRBD2. Unmatched junction bases numbered 8, after V lost 3 bases and J lost 6 bases. The length of the CDR3 is 14 residues. Germline-derived CDR1 and CDR2 are SGHTA and FQGNSA.

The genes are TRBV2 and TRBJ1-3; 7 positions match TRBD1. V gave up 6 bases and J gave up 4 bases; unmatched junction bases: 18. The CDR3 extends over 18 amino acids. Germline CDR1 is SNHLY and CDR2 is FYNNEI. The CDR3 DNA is TGTGCCAGCAGGCGCTACGCGAGACAGGGCCGGCGAGGAAACACCATATATTTT. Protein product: CASRRYARQGRRGNTIYF. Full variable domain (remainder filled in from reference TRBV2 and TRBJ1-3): EPEVTQTPSHQVTQMGQEVILRCVPISNHLYFYWYRQILGQKVEFLVSFYNNEISEKSEIFDDQFSVERPDGSNFTLKIRSTKLEDSAMYFCASRRYARQGRRGNTIYFGEGSWLTVV.

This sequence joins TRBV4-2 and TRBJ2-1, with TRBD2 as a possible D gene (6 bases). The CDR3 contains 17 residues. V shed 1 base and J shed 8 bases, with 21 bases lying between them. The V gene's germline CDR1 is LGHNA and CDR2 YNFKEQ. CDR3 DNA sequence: TGTGCCAGCAGCCAAGTGTACAGACAGACCCTAGCGTATGAGCAGTTCTTC. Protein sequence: CASSQVYRQTLAYEQFF.

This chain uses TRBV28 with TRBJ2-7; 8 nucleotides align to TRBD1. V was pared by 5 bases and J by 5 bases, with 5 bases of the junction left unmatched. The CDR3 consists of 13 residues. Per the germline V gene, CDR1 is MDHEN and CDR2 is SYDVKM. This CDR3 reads CASSPWTGNEQYF. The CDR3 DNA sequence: TGTGCCAGCAGTCCTTGGACAGGGAACGAGCAGTACTTC.

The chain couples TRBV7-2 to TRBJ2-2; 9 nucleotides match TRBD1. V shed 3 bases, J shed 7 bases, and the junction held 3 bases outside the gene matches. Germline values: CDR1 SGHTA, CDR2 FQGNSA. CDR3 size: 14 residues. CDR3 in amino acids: CASSFGQGIGELFF. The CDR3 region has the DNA TGTGCCAGCAGCTTCGGACAGGGGATCGGGGAGCTGTTTTTT.

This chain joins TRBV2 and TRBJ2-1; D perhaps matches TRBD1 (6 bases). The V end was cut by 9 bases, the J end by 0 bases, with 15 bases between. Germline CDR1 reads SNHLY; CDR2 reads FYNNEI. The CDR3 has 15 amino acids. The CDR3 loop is CARAGAPSSYNEQFF. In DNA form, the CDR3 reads TGTGCCAGAGCAGGGGCCCCGAGCTCCTACAATGAGCAGTTCTTC.

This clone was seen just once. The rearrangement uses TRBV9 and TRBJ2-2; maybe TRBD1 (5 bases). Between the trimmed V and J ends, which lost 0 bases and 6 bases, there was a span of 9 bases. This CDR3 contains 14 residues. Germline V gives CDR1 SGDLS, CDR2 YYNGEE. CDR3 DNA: TGTGCCAGCAGCGTAGCATGGGGCGCCGGGGAGCTGTTTTTT. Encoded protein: CASSVAWGAGELFF. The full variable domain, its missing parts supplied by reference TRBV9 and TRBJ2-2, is DSGVTQTPKHLITATGQRVTLRCSPRSGDLSVYWYQQSLDQGLQFLIQYYNGEERAKGNILERFSAQQFPDLHSELNLSSLELGDSALYFCASSVAWGAGELFFGEGSRLTVL.

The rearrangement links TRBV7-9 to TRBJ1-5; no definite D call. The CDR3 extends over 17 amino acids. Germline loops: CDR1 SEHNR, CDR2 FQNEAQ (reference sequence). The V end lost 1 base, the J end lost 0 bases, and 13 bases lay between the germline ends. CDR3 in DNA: TGTGCCAGCAGCTTAGTTGCAGGACTCGATAGCAATCAGCCCCAGCATTTT. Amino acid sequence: CASSLVAGLDSNQPQHF. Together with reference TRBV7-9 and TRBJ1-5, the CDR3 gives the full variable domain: DTGVSQNPRHKITKRGQNVTFRCDPISEHNRLYWYRQTLGQGPEFLTYFQNEAQLEKSRLLSDRFSAERPKGSFSTLEIQRTEQGDSAMYLCASSLVAGLDSNQPQHFGDGTRLSIL.

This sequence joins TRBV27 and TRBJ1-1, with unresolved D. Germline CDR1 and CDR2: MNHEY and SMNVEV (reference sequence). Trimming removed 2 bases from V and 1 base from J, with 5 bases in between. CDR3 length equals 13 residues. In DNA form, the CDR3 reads TGTGCCAGCAGTTTAATGAGGAACACTGAAGCTTTCTTT. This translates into CASSLMRNTEAFF.

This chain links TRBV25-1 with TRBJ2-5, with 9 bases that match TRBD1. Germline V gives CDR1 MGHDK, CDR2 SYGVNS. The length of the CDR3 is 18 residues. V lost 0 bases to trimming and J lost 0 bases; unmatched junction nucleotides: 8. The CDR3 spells CASSEYQGDREYQETQYF. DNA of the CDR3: TGTGCCAGCAGTGAATATCAAGGGGACAGGGAGTACCAAGAGACCCAGTACTTC.

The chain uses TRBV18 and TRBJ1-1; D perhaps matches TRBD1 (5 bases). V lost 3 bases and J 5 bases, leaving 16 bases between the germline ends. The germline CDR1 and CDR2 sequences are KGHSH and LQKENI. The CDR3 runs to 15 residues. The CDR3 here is CASSPSRDSGTEAFF. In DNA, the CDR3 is TGTGCCAGCTCACCCAGTCGGGACTCGGGGACTGAAGCTTTCTTT.

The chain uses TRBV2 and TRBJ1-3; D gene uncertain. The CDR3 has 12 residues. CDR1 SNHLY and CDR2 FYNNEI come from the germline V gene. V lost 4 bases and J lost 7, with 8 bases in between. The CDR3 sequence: CASSVRGNTIYF. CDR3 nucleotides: TGTGCCAGCAGTGTTCGGGGTAACACCATATATTTT.

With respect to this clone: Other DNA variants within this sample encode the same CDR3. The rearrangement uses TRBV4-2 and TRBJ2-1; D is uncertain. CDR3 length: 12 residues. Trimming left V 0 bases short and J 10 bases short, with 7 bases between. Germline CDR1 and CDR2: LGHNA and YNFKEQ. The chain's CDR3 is CASSQDSSEQFF. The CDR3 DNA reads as TGTGCCAGCAGCCAAGATAGCAGCGAGCAGTTCTTC.

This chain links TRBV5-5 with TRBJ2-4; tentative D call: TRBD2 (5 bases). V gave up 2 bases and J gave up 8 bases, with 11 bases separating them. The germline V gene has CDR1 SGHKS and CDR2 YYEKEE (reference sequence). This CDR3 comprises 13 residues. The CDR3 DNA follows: TGTGCCAGCAGCTTACGGGGTGCGGACATTCAGTACTTC. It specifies CASSLRGADIQYF.

The CDR3 nucleotides read TGTGCCAGCAGCTTTCAGGGGACCTACGAGCAGTACTTC. This gives the protein CASSFQGTYEQYF. This rearrangement joins TRBV5-5 to TRBJ2-7; D is possibly TRBD1 (6 bases). V was trimmed by 2 bases and J by 2 bases, leaving 8 bases between them. Germline V gene sequence: CDR1 SGHKS, CDR2 YYEKEE (reference sequence). CDR3 size: 13 residues.